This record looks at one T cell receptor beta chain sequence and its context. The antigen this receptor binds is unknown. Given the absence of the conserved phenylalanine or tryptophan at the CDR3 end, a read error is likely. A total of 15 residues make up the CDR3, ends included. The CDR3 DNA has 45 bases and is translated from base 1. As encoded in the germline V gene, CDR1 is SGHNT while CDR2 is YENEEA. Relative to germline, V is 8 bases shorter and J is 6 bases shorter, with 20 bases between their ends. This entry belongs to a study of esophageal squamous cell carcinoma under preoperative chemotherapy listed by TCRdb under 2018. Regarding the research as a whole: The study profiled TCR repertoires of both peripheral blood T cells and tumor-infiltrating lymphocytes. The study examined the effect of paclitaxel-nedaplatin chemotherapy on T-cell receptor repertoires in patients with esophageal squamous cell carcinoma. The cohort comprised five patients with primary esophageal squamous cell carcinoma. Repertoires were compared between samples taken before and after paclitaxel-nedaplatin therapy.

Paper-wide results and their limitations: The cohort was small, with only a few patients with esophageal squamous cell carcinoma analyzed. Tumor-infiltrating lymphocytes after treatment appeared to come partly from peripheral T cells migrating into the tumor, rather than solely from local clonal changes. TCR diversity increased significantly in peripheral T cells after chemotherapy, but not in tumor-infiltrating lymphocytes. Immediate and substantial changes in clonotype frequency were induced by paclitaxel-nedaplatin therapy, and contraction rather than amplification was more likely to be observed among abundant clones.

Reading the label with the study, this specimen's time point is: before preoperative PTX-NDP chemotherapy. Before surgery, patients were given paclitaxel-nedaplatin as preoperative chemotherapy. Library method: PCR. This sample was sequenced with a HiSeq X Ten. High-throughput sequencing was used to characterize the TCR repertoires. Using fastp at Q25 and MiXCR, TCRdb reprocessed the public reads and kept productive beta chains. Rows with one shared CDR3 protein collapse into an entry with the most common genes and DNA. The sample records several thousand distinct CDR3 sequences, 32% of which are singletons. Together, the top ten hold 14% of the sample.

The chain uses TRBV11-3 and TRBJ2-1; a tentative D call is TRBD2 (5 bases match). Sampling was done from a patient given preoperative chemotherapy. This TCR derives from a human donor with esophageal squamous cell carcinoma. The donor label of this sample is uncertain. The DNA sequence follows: TGTGCCAGCGGCCGAGGACGGGATGGAGTCAATGAGCAGTTCTTG. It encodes CASGRGRDGVNEQFL.